This TCR beta chain is drawn from a study of shared T cell receptors in the human thymus. Clones were sequenced by immunoSEQ multiplex PCR, and TCRdb holds only the in-frame ones, with some missing. The table records hundreds of thousands of clones, roughly 88% of them present only once. These same records also appear under a second study, on human thymus T cells. From that paper: Resections from corrective heart surgery supplied the thymus tissue. Apparent skewing of V and J gene usage characterized both thymic and blood repertoires. Overlap was high between thymic repertoires from unrelated individuals, as reported in related research.

This TCR derives from a boy less than two years old with a congenital heart defect. Sample: thymocytes.

Here the CDR3 reads CASSIATGRINQPQHF. CDR3 bases: TGTGCCAGTAGTATCGCGACCGGGAGGATCAATCAGCCCCAGCATTTT. The chain recombines TRBV19 with TRBJ1-5; D is unresolved. This CDR3 is 16 amino acids long. CDR1 LNHDA and CDR2 SQIVND come from the germline V gene (reference sequence). Trimming removed 3 bases from V and 3 bases from J, with 15 bases in between.